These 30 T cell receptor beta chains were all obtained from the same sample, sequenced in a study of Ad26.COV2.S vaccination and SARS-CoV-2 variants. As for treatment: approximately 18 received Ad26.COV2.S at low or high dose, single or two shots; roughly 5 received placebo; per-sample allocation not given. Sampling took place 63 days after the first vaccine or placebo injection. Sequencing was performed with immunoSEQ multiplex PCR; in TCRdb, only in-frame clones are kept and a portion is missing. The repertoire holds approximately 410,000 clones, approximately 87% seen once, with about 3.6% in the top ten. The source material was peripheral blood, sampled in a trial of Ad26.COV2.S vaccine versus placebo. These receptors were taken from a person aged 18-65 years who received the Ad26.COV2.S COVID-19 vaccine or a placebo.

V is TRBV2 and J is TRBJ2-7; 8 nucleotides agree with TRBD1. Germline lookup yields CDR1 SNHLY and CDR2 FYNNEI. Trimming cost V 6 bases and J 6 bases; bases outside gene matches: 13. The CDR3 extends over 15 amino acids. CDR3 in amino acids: CASRVDRVPLAEQYF. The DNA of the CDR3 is TGTGCCAGCAGAGTGGACAGGGTGCCTCTGGCCGAGCAGTACTTC.

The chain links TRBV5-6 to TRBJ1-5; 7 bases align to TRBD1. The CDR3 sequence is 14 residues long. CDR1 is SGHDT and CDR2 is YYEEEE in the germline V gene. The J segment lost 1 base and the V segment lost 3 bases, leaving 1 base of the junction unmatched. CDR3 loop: CASSSDRSNQPQHF. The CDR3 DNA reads TGTGCCAGCAGCTCGGACAGGAGCAATCAGCCCCAGCATTTT.

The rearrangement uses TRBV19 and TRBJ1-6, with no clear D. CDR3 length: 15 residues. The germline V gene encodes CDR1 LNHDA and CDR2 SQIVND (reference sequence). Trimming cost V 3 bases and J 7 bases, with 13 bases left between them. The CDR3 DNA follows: TGTGCCAGTAGTATCTCCGGGTCAGGAAATTCACCCCTCCACTTT. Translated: CASSISGSGNSPLHF.

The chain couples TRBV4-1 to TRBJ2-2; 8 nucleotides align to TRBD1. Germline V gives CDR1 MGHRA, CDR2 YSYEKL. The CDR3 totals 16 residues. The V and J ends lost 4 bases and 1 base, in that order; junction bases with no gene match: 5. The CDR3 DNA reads TGCGCCAGCAGCCTGAAGACAGGGGTGAACACCGGGGAGCTGTTTTTT. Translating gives CASSLKTGVNTGELFF.

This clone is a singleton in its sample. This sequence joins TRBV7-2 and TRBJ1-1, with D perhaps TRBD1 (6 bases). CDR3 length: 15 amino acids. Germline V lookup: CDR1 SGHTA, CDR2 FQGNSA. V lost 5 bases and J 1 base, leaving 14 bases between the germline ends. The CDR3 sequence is CASSPGGSKNTEAFF. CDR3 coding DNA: TGTGCCAGCAGCCCCGGGGGCAGTAAGAACACTGAAGCTTTCTTT.

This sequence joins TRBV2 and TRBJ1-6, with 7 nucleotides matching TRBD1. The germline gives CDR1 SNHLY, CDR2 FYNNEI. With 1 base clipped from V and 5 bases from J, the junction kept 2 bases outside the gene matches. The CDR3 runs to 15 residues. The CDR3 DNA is TGTGCCAGCAGTGAAGAGGGACAGAATAATTCACCCCTCCACTTT. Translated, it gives CASSEEGQNNSPLHF.

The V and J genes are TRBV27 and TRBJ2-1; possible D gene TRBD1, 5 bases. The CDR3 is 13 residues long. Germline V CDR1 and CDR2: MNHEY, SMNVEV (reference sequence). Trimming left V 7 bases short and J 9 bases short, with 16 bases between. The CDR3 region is CASTAQGRSEQFF. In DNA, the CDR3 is TGTGCCAGCACTGCGCAGGGAAGGTCTGAGCAGTTCTTC.

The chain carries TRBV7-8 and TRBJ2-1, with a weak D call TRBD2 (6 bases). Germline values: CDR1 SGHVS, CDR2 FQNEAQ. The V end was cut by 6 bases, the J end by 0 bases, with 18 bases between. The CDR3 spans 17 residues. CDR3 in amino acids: CASRKRAETSSYNEQFF. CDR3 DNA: TGTGCCAGCAGAAAGCGGGCCGAAACCAGCTCCTACAATGAGCAGTTCTTC.

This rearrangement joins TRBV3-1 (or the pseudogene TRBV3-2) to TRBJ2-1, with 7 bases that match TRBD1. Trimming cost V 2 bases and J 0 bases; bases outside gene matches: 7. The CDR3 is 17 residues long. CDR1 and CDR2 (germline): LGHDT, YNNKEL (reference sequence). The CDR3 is CASSQPGQVSSYNEQFF. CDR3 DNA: TGTGCCAGCAGCCAACCAGGACAGGTCAGCTCCTACAATGAGCAGTTCTTC.

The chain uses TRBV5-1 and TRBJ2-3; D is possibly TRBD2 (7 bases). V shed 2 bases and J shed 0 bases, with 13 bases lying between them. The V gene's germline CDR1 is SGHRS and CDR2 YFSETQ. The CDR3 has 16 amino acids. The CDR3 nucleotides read TGCGCCAGCAGCTTTACGGGGGGCCCTAGCACAGATACGCAGTATTTT. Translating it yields CASSFTGGPSTDTQYF.

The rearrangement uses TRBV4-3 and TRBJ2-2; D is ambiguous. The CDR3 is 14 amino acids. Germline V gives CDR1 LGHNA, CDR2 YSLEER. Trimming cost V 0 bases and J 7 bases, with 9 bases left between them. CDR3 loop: CASSQERLVGELFF. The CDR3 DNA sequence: TGCGCCAGCAGCCAAGAGAGACTTGTCGGGGAGCTGTTTTTT.

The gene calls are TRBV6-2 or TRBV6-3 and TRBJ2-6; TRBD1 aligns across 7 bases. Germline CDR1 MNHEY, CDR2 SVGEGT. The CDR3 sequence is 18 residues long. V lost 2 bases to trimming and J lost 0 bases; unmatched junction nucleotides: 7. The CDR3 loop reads CASSYPGTVISGANVLTF. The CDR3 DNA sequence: TGTGCCAGCAGTTACCCCGGGACAGTGATCTCTGGGGCCAACGTCCTGACTTTC.

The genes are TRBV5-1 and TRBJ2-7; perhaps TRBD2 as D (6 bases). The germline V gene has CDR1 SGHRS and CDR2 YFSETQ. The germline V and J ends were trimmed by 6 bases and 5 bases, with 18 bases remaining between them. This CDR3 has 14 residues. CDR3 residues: CASTLGGAFDEQYF. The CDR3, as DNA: TGCGCCAGCACCCTGGGGGGTGCGTTCGACGAGCAGTACTTC.

This chain's CDR3 is CASSEDMEGTEAFF. The CDR3 region has the DNA TGTGCCAGCAGTGAAGACATGGAGGGAACTGAAGCTTTCTTT. The chain recombines TRBV6-1 with TRBJ1-1; D call uncertain. The CDR3 is 14 amino acids. V lost 1 base and J 5 bases, leaving 11 bases between the germline ends. Germline V gene data show CDR1 as MNHNS and CDR2 as SASEGT.

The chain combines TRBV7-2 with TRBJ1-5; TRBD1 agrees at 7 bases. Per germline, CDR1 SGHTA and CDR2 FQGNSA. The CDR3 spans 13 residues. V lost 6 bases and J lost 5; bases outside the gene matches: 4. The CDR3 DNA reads TGTGCCAGCAGTCGGGACAGCTATCAGCCCCAGCATTTT. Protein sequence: CASSRDSYQPQHF.

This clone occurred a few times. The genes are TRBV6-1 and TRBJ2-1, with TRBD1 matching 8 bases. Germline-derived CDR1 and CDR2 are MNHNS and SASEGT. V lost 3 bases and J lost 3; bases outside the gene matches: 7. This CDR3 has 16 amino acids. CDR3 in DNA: TGTGCCAGCAGTGAGTTCACAGGGGGACTCTACAATGAGCAGTTCTTC. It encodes CASSEFTGGLYNEQFF.

The CDR3 DNA reads TGTGCCAGCCGGACGGCCCAGGGTACCTACGAGCAGTACTTC. This sequence encodes CASRTAQGTYEQYF. The chain has TRBV6-5 and TRBJ2-7, with D maybe TRBD1 (5 bases). Trimming took off 8 bases at V and 2 bases at J, with 16 bases between the two ends. There are 14 residues in the CDR3. Germline loops: CDR1 MNHEY, CDR2 SVGAGI.

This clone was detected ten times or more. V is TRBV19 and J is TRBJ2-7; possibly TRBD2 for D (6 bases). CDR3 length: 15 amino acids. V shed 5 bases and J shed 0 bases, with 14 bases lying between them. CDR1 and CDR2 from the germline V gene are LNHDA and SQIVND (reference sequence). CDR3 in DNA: TGTGCCAGTAGTCCCTCCGGGGGAAACTCCTACGAGCAGTACTTC. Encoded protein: CASSPSGGNSYEQYF.

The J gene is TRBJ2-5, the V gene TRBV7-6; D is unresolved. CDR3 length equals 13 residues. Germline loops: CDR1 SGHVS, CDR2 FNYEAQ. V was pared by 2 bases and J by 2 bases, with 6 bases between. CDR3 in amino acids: CASSLTIQETQYF. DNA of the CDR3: TGTGCCAGCAGCTTAACAATTCAAGAGACCCAGTACTTC.

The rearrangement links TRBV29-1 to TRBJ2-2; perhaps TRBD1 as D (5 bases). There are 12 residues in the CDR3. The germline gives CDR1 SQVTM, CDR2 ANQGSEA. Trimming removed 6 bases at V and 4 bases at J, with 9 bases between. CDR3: CSVPTATGELFF. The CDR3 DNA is TGCAGCGTACCGACAGCCACCGGGGAGCTGTTTTTT.

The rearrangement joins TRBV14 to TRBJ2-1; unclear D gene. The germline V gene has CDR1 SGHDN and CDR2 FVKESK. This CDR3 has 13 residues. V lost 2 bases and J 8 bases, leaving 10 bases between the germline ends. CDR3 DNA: TGTGCCAGCAGCCAATGGGTTAGAGATGAGCAGTTCTTC. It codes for CASSQWVRDEQFF.

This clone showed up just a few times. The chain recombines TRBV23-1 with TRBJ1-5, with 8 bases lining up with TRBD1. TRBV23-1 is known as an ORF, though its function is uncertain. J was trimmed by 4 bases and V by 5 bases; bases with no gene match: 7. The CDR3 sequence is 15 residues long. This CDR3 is CASSTRDRRNQPQHF. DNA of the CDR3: TGCGCCAGCAGTACCCGGGACAGGCGAAATCAGCCCCAGCATTTT.

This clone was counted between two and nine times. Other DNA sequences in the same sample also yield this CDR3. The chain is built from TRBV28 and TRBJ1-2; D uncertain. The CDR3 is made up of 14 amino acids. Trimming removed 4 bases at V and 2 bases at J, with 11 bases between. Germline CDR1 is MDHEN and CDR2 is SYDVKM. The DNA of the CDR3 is TGTGCCAGCAGTTCGAGCCCCCTCAACTATGGCTACACCTTC. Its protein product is CASSSSPLNYGYTF.

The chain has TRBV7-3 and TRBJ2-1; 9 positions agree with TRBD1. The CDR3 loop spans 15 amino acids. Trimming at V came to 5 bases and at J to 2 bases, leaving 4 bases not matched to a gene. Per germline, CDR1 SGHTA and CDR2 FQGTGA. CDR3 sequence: CASSTRQGAYNEQFF. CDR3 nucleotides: TGTGCCAGCAGCACTCGACAGGGGGCCTACAATGAGCAGTTCTTC.

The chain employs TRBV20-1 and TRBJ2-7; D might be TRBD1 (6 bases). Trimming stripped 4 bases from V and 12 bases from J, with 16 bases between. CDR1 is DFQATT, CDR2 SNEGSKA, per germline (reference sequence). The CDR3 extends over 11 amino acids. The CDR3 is CSATEWGPRYF. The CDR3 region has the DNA TGCAGTGCTACGGAATGGGGGCCGCGGTACTTC.

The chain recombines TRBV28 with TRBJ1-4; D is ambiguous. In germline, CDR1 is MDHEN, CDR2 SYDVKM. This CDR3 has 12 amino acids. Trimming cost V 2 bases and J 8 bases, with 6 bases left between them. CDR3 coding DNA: TGTGCCAGCAGTTTAGTGCGGGAAAAACTGTTTTTT. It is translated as CASSLVREKLFF. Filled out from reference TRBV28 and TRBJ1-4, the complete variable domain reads DVKVTQSSRYLVKRTGEKVFLECVQDMDHENMFWYRQDPGLGLRLIYFSYDVKMKEKGDIPEGYSVSREKKERFSLILESASTNQTSMYLCASSLVREKLFFGSGTQLSVL.

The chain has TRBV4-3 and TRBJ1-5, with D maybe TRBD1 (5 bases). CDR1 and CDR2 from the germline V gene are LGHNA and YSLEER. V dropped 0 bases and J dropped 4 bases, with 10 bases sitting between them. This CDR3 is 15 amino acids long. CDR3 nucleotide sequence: TGCGCCAGCAGCCAAGATTGGACACAGAATCAGCCCCAGCATTTT. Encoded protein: CASSQDWTQNQPQHF.

In DNA, the CDR3 is TGTGCCAGCAGCTTTCGGACAGGGCCGTCCTACGAGCAGTACTTC. Its translation is CASSFRTGPSYEQYF. The chain uses TRBV7-2 and TRBJ2-7; 8 bases line up with TRBD1. The ends lost 3 bases at V and 1 base at J; junction bases unmatched: 5. The CDR3 is made up of 15 amino acids. CDR1 is SGHTA and CDR2 is FQGNSA in the germline V gene.

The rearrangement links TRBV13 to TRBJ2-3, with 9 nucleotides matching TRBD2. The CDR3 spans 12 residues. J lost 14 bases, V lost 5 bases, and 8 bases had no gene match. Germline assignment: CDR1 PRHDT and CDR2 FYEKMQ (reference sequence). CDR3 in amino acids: CASSLLAGPGYF. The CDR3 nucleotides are TGTGCCAGCAGCCTTCTAGCGGGGCCCGGGTATTTT.

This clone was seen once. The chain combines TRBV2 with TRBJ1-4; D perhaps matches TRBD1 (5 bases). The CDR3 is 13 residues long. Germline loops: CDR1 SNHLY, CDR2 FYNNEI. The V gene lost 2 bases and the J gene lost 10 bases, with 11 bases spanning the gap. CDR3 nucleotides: TGTGCCAGCAGTGAATTGGGGGGGGGAAAACTGTTTTTT. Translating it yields CASSELGGGKLFF.